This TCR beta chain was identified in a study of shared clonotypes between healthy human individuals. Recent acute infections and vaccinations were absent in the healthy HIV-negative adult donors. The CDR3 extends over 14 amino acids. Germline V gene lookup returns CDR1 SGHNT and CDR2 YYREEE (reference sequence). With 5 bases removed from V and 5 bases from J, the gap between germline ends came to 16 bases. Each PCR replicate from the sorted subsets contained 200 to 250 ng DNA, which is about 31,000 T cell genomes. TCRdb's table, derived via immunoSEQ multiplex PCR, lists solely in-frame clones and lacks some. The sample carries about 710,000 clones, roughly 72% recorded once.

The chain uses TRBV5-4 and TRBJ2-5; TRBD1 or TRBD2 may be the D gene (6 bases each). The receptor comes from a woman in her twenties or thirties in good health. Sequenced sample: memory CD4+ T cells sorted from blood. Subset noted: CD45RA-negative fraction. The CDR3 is CASRLQGLSETQYF. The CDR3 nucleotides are TGTGCCAGCAGACTACAGGGACTTAGCGAGACCCAGTACTTC.